The clone carrying this T cell receptor beta chain was recorded a few times. CDR3 length equals 16 residues. V was clipped by 5 bases and J by 1 base, with 15 bases between them. Germline values: CDR1 MNHEY, CDR2 SMNVEV (reference sequence). MiXCR, run by TCRdb on the RT-PCR reads, gives a single entry per CDR3 protein. Of 800,000 to 1,000,000 distinct CDR3 sequences in the sample, 18% were seen once. These data belong to a study of patients and donors after allogeneic stem cell transplantation. What was sequenced was blood, either unsorted or a sorted T cell fraction (not recorded which). The chain couples TRBV27 to TRBJ1-5; D perhaps matches TRBD1 (5 bases). The receptor's source is a human donor who was either an allogeneic HSCT recipient or a stem cell or donor lymphocyte infusion donor (not recorded which). It is not recorded whose cells these are; they may come from a transplant donor. CDR3: CASSRTGGGSNQPQHF. DNA for the CDR3: TGTGCCAGCAGTAGAACCGGTGGGGGGAGCAATCAGCCCCAGCATTTT.